The 19 T cell receptor beta chains below were found in one sample sequenced in a study of T cells in Graves' hyperthyroidism and ophthalmopathy. Researchers amplified the TCR beta CDR3 regions from RNA transcripts. When the TCR CDR3 underwent first-round RT-PCR, the HTBI primer set was used. TCRdb independently ran MiXCR on the multiplex PCR reads; one entry per CDR3 protein. Among roughly 300,000 distinct CDR3 sequences listed, about 15% were seen once. Sequenced material: blood. These receptors were taken from a woman in her 30s with Graves' hyperthyroidism.

J is TRBJ2-3 and V is TRBV9, with D possibly TRBD1 on 5 matching bases. This CDR3 has 13 amino acids. V lost 2 bases, J lost 2 bases, and 6 bases lay in between. Per germline, CDR1 SGDLS and CDR2 YYNGEE. The CDR3 protein is CASSVDNTDTQYF. The DNA for the CDR3 is TGTGCCAGCAGCGTGGACAACACAGATACGCAGTATTTT.

This clonotype was counted a few times. The chain recombines TRBV29-1 with TRBJ1-1, with no clear D. This CDR3 spans 13 amino acids. Trimming stripped 5 bases from V and 1 base from J, with 11 bases between. From germline, CDR1 is SQVTM and CDR2 ANQGSEA. CDR3 protein: CSVWWTGNTEAFF. The DNA for the CDR3 is TGCAGCGTTTGGTGGACGGGGAACACTGAAGCTTTCTTT. The full variable domain, in which reference TRBV29-1 and TRBJ1-1 provide the parts outside the CDR3, is SAVISQKPSRDICQRGTSLTIQCQVDSQVTMMFWYRQQPGQSLTLIATANQGSEATYESGFVIDKFPISRPNLTFSTLTVSNMSPEDSSIYLCSVWWTGNTEAFFGQGTRLTVV.

Worth noting for this clonotype: It may be a read error: a sequence one base away is much more abundant. This sequence joins TRBV27 and TRBJ1-6; the D gene is possibly TRBD1 (5 bases). The V end was cut by 4 bases, the J end by 8 bases, with 12 bases between. CDR1 is MNHEY, CDR2 SMNVEV, per germline (reference sequence). The CDR3 is made up of 14 amino acids. As DNA, the CDR3 is TGTGCCAGCAGTTGGGGGGGTCCCCATTCACCCCTCCACTTT. Its protein is CASSWGGPHSPLHF.

V gene TRBV14 combines with J gene TRBJ1-1; D possibly corresponds to TRBD1 (5 bases). Germline V gene data show CDR1 as SGHDN and CDR2 as FVKESK. The V gene lost 6 bases and the J gene lost 10 bases, with 18 bases spanning the gap. The CDR3 runs 13 residues. The CDR3 nucleotides are TGTGCCAGCAGTTCTGTGGGGCATTGGAGAGCTTTCTTT. Encoded protein: CASSSVGHWRAFF.

This clonotype has at least ten counts. The rearrangement uses TRBV6-1 and TRBJ2-7; TRBD2 matches 12 bases. The germline CDR1 and CDR2 sequences are MNHNS and SASEGT. V was pared by 6 bases and J by 3 bases, with 3 bases of the junction left unmatched. The CDR3 is 14 amino acids. The CDR3 here is CASRRTSGIYEQYF. The CDR3, as DNA: TGTGCCAGCAGACGGACTAGCGGGATCTACGAGCAGTACTTC.

The chain employs TRBV10-3 and TRBJ2-5; tentative D call: TRBD2 (6 bases). Germline V gene data show CDR1 as ENHRY and CDR2 as SYGVKD. This CDR3 is built from 15 residues. V was clipped by 5 bases and J by 4 bases, with 17 bases between them. This CDR3 reads CAISNVGGQGETQYF. DNA for the CDR3: TGTGCCATCAGTAACGTAGGAGGGCAGGGAGAGACCCAGTACTTC.

This clonotype was seen a few times. This chain connects TRBV30 to TRBJ2-4, with TRBD1 matching over 10 bases. This CDR3 is 15 amino acids long. The germline V gene has CDR1 GTSNPN and CDR2 SVGIG (reference sequence). Trimming removed 4 bases from V and 5 bases from J; junction bases left unmatched: 8. The CDR3 sequence: CAWTRDRGRQNIQYF. The CDR3 nucleotides read TGTGCCTGGACGAGGGACAGGGGCCGTCAAAACATTCAGTACTTC.

This clonotype was counted between two and nine times. The chain employs TRBV3-1 and TRBJ2-3, with D tentatively TRBD2 (5 bases). In germline, CDR1 is LGHDT, CDR2 YNNKEL (reference sequence). The V gene lost 0 bases and the J gene lost 2 bases, with 21 bases spanning the gap. The CDR3 has 19 residues. CDR3 sequence reads: CASSQDWWTVNSYTDTQYF. CDR3 DNA: TGTGCCAGCAGCCAAGACTGGTGGACTGTTAACTCTTACACAGATACGCAGTATTTT.

On this clonotype itself: This clone may be a read error of a much larger clone one base away. The V call is TRBV12-3 or TRBV12-4, the J call TRBJ2-1, with D possibly being TRBD1 (5 bases). CDR3 size: 12 residues. V shed 3 bases and J shed 9 bases, with 9 bases lying between them. The CDR3 loop is CASSFVDSEQFF. Written as DNA, the CDR3 is TGTGCCAGCAGTTTTGTTGACAGTGAGCAGTTCTTC.

The gene calls are TRBV6-9 and TRBJ2-7; 10 bases agree with TRBD1. Germline V lookup: CDR1 MNHGY, CDR2 SVAAGI. The CDR3 loop spans 15 amino acids. J was trimmed by 7 bases and V by 3 bases; bases with no gene match: 9. CDR3 region: CASSYETGGLREQYF. The CDR3 coding sequence is TGTGCCAGCAGTTACGAGACAGGGGGCCTGAGAGAGCAGTACTTC.

This clonotype was counted ten times or more. The rearrangement uses TRBV20-1 and TRBJ2-7, with 11 bases aligning to TRBD1. This CDR3 contains 12 residues. V gave up 6 bases and J gave up 5 bases; unmatched junction bases: 3. Germline-derived CDR1 and CDR2 are DFQATT and SNEGSKA (reference sequence). DNA for the CDR3: TGCAGTGCCGGACAGGGGGCAAACGAGCAGTACTTC. It encodes CSAGQGANEQYF.

This clonotype showed up many times. The rearrangement links TRBV11-1 to TRBJ1-1; D is perhaps TRBD1 (5 bases). The CDR3 consists of 13 residues. Trimming removed 3 bases from V and 4 bases from J, with 9 bases in between. Germline V gene data show CDR1 as SGHAT and CDR2 as FQDESV (reference sequence). CDR3 DNA: TGTGCCAGCAGCTTGAGGGGTGGCACTGAAGCTTTCTTT. This sequence encodes CASSLRGGTEAFF.

This clonotype was seen repeatedly, ten times or more. This chain uses TRBV7-6 with TRBJ2-5, with D possibly matching TRBD2 (5 bases). V lost 4 bases, J lost 1 base, and 13 bases lay in between. This CDR3 is built from 15 residues. The germline CDR1 and CDR2 sequences are SGHVS and FNYEAQ. The DNA for the CDR3 is TGTGCCAGCAGCTCCTCGAGGGTGGGCCAAGAGACCCAGTACTTC. Protein sequence: CASSSSRVGQETQYF.

The chain is built from TRBV19 and TRBJ2-1, with TRBD2 matching 8 bases. This CDR3 is 15 amino acids long. The germline CDR1 and CDR2 sequences are LNHDA and SQIVND (reference sequence). V lost 3 bases, J lost 6 bases, and 7 bases stayed unmatched. The CDR3 loop is CASSIGLASPNEQFF. The CDR3 DNA reads as TGTGCCAGTAGTATCGGACTAGCATCACCCAATGAGCAGTTCTTC.

V is TRBV4-3 and J is TRBJ2-7; 9 bases map to TRBD1. The germline CDR1 and CDR2 sequences are LGHNA and YSLEER. J gave up 2 bases and V 0 bases, and 8 bases lay outside the gene matches. This CDR3 region has 17 residues. The CDR3 loop is CASSQEAGTGSPYEQYF. CDR3 sequence (DNA): TGCGCCAGCAGCCAAGAAGCCGGGACAGGGAGCCCCTACGAGCAGTACTTC.

The chain recombines TRBV7-9 with TRBJ2-1; possible D gene TRBD2, 6 bases. The V end was cut by 1 base, the J end by 6 bases, with 13 bases between. CDR3 size: 15 residues. Germline assignment: CDR1 SEHNR and CDR2 FQNEAQ (reference sequence). CDR3 DNA sequence: TGTGCCAGCAGCTTAGAACGCCGACTAGGCAATGAGCAGTTCTTC. It is translated as CASSLERRLGNEQFF.

The chain carries TRBV20-1 and TRBJ2-7, with D perhaps matching TRBD1 or TRBD2 (5 bases each). V dropped 2 bases and J dropped 2 bases, with 13 bases sitting between them. Germline CDR1 and CDR2: DFQATT and SNEGSKA (reference sequence). The CDR3 is 14 residues long. Written as DNA, the CDR3 is TGCAGTGCTAGAATGGGGGTGGGAACCTACGAGCAGTACTTC. This codes for CSARMGVGTYEQYF.

This clonotype was detected many times. The rearrangement joins TRBV28 to TRBJ2-1, with D possibly being TRBD1 or TRBD2 (5 bases each). The V end lost 3 bases, the J end lost 2 bases, and 8 bases lay between the germline ends. Per the germline V gene, CDR1 is MDHEN and CDR2 is SYDVKM. The CDR3 covers 14 residues. The CDR3 spells CASSFPGPYNEQFF. The CDR3 DNA is TGTGCCAGCAGTTTCCCGGGGCCCTACAATGAGCAGTTCTTC.

This clonotype was recorded at least ten times. The CDR3 bases are TGCAGCGGCTTGACAGGGGCCGGGGAGACCCAGTACTTC. This gives the protein CSGLTGAGETQYF. The V gene is TRBV29-1, the J gene TRBJ2-5; 8 nucleotides line up with TRBD1. The V and J ends lost 7 bases and 5 bases, in that order; junction bases with no gene match: 9. The length of the CDR3 is 13 residues. Per the germline V gene, CDR1 is SQVTM and CDR2 is ANQGSEA.